These 4 T cell receptor beta chains originate from one sample sequenced in a study of response to subunit inactivated influenza vaccine (dated by TCRdb to the late 2010s). What this sample's time point label stands for: approximately 45 days after influenza vaccine administration. The method behind the library was RT-PCR. The sequencer was an Illumina HiSeq 2500. TCRdb itself trimmed the public reads at Q25 with fastp, ran MiXCR and retained productive beta chains. CDR3 protein duplicates are merged, each entry listing the most common genes and DNA. This sample holds about 160,000 distinct CDR3 sequences; 11% were observed only once. Approximately 13% of the sample is held by the ten biggest clonotypes. The sample was non-naive T cells sorted from PBMCs, taken roughly 45 days after vaccination. The sample's cell subset or site label is to be understood as: memory T cell fraction. All receptors come from a middle-aged man who received an inactivated influenza vaccine. Donor details come from another sample of the same person, matched by shared clones.

Only a few counts were recorded for this clonotype. This chain connects TRBV20-1 to TRBJ2-5; no clear D. The germline V gene encodes CDR1 DFQATT and CDR2 SNEGSKA (reference sequence). V dropped 5 bases and J dropped 4 bases, with 11 bases sitting between them. CDR3 size: 12 residues. CDR3 in amino acids: CSAQSAGETQYF. CDR3 bases: TGCAGTGCTCAGAGCGCAGGAGAGACCCAGTACTTC.

This clonotype was recorded a few times. The V call is TRBV4-2, the J call TRBJ2-7; TRBD2 matches at 11 bases. CDR3 length: 17 amino acids. The germline CDR1 and CDR2 sequences are LGHNA and YNFKEQ. J was trimmed by 2 bases and V by 1 base; bases with no gene match: 7. This CDR3 reads CASSQGAGTSGAYEQYF. CDR3 coding DNA: TGTGCCAGCAGCCAAGGGGCCGGGACTAGCGGAGCCTACGAGCAGTACTTC.

This clonotype was detected many times. The chain joins TRBV7-2 to TRBJ2-5; no reliable D call. The CDR3 length is 12 residues. Looked up from germline, CDR1 is SGHTA and CDR2 is FQGNSA. The V and J ends lost 2 bases and 9 bases respectively, with 10 bases between them. The CDR3 reads CASSLNLGSQYF. The CDR3 DNA reads as TGTGCCAGCAGCTTAAACTTAGGATCCCAGTACTTC.

This clonotype was counted at least ten times. This chain connects TRBV11-2 to TRBJ2-5, with 10 bases fitting TRBD1. V lost 4 bases to trimming and J lost 3 bases; unmatched junction nucleotides: 2. Germline V lookup: CDR1 SGHAT, CDR2 FQNNGV. The CDR3 extends over 14 amino acids. As DNA, the CDR3 is TGTGCCAGCAGCTCCGGGACAGGGGAAGAGACCCAGTACTTC. This encodes CASSSGTGEETQYF.